This TCR beta chain was identified during a study of cytomegalovirus exposure and HLA in healthy donors. PCR primers comprised 60 Vbeta and 13 Jbeta primers. Libraries were prepared by immunoSEQ multiplex PCR; TCRdb keeps only in-frame clonotypes and omits some of them. The sample lists 70,000 to 90,000 clones, 65% to 80% occurring once. A note on this clone: What it binds is unknown.

Broader study findings: Donors were assumed by presence/absence analyses to have roughly uniform sequencing depth. It was shown in a later analysis that HLA-associated TCR beta chains were more clonally expanded than other, equally common chains. Later analysis showed most CMV-associated TCR beta chains appearing HLA-restricted. Sequencing artifact likely explains a cluster of highly shared sequence variants.

The sequencing sample was made of PBMCs. This TCR derives from a man aged 55 to 70 in good health and CMV-seronegative.

The CDR3 nucleotides read TGCGCCAGCAGCCCAAGACTGACGAACAAAGCCTACGAGCAGTACTTC. This codes for CASSPRLTNKAYEQYF. The rearrangement links TRBV4-1 to TRBJ2-7; D uncertain. Germline V CDR1 and CDR2: MGHRA, YSYEKL. V was pared by 4 bases and J by 2 bases, with 18 bases between. CDR3 length: 16 amino acids.